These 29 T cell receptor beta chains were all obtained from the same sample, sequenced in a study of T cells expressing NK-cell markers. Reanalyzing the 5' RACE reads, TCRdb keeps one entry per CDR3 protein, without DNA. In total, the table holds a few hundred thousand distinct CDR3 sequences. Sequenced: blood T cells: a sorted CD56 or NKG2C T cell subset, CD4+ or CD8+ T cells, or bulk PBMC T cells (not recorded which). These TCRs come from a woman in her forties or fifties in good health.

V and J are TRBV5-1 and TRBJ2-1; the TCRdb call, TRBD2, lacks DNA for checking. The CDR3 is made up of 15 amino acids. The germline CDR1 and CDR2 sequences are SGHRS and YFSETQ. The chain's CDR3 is CASSRGSGTYNEQFF.

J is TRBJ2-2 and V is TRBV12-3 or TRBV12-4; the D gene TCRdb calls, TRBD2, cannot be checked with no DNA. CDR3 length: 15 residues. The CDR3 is CASKERREVAGELFF.

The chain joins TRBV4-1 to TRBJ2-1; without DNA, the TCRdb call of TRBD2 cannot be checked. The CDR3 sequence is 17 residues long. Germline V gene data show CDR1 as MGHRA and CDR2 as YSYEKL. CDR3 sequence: CASSQGFGTGTRNEQFF.

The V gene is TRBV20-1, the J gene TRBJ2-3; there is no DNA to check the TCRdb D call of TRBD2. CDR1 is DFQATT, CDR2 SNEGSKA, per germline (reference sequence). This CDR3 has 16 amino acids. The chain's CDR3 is CSATAGAGGYTDTQYF.

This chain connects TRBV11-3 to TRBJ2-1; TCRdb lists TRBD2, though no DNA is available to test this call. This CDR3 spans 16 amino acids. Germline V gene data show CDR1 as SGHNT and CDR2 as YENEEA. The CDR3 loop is CASSLDAGVSYNEQFF.

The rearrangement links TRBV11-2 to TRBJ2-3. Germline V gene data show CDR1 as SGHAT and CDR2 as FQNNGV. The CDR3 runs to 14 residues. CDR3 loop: CASSLEWETDTQYF.

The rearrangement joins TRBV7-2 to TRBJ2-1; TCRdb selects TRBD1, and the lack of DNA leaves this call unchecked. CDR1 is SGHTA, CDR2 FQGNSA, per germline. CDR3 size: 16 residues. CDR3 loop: CASSLPRGSQKNEQFF.

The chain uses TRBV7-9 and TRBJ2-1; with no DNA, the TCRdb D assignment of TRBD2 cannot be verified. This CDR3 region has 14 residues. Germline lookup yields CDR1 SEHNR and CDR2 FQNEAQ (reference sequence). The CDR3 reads CASSSRTIYNEQFF.

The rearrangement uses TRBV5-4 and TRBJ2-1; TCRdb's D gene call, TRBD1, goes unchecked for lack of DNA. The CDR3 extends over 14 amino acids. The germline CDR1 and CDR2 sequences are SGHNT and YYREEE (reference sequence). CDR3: CASSFGGTVYEQFF.

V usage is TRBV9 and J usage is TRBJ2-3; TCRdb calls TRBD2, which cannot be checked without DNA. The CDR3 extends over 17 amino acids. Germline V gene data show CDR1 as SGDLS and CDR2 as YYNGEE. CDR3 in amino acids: CASSVSSGASGRDTQYF.

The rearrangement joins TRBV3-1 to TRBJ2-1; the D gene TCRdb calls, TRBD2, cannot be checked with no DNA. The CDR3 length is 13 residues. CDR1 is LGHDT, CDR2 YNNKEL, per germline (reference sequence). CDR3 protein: CASSHLMAGEQFF.

CDR3 sequence reads: CASSEARAHRQPQHF. The genes are TRBV6-1 and TRBJ1-5. Germline CDR1 reads MNHNS; CDR2 reads SASEGT. CDR3 length: 15 residues.

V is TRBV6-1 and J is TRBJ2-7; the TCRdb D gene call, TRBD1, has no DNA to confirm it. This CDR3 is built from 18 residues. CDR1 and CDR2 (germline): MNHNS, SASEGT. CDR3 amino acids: CASSDILWQGSSSYEQYF.

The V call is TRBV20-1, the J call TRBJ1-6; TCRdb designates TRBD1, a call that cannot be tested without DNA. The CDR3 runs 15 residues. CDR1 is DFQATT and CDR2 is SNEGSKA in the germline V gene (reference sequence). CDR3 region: CSARGQLSLNSPLHF.

The CDR3: CASSPLAGGSNEQFF. The chain couples TRBV2 to TRBJ2-1; without DNA, the TCRdb call of TRBD2 cannot be checked. There are 15 residues in the CDR3. CDR1 is SNHLY, CDR2 FYNNEI, per germline.

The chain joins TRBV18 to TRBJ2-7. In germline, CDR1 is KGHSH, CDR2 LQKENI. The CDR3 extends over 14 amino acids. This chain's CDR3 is CASSPSGRAYEQYF.

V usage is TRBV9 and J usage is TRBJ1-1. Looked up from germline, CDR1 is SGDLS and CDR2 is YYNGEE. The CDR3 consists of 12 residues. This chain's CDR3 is CASSVGSGGPFF.

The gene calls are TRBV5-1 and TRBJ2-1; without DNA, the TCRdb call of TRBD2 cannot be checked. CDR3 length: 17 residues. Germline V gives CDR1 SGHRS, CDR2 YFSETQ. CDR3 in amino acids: CASSLPKAGVGLNEQFF.

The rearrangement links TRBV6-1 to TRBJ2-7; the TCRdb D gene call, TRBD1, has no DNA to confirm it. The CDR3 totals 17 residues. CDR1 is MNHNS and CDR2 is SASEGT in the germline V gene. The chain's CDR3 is CASSGSQFGDRRYEQYF.

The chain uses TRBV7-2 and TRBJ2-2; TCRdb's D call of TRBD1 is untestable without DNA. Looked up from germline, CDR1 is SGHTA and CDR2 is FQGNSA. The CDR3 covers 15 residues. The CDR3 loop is CASSLKGQGAGELFF. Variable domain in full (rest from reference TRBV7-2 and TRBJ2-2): GAGVSQSPSNKVTEKGKDVELRCDPISGHTALYWYRQSLGQGLEFLIYFQGNSAPDKSGLPSDRFSAERTGGSVSTLTIQRTQQEDSAVYLCASSLKGQGAGELFFGEGSRLTVL.

The CDR3 sequence is CSVATIQTGELFF. The V call is TRBV29-1, the J call TRBJ2-2; no DNA is available, so the TRBD2 call from TCRdb remains unchecked. The CDR3 has 13 amino acids. Per germline, CDR1 SQVTM and CDR2 ANQGSEA.

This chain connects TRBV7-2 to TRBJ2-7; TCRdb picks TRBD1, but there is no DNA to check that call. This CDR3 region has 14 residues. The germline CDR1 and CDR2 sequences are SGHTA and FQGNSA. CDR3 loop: CASTKGWSSYEQYF.

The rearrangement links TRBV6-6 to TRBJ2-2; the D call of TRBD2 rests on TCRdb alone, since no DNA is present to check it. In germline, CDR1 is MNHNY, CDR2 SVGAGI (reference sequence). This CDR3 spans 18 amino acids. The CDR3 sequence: CASSLRGLARVDTGELFF.

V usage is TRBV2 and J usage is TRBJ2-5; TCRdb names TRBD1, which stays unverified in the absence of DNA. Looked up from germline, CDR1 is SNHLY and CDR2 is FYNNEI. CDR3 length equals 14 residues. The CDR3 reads CASRPDRVVETQYF.

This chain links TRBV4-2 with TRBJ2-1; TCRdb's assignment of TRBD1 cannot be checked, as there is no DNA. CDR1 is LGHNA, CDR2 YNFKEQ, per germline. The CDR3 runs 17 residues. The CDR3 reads CASSRAQGLSSYNEQFF.

The CDR3 reads CASRDGLAGGNEQFF. The chain links TRBV5-1 to TRBJ2-1; there is no DNA to check the TCRdb D call of TRBD2. The CDR3 is made up of 15 amino acids. CDR1 is SGHRS, CDR2 YFSETQ, per germline. The whole variable domain, remainder taken from reference TRBV5-1 and TRBJ2-1, is KAGVTQTPRYLIKTRGQQVTLSCSPISGHRSVSWYQQTPGQGLQFLFEYFSETQRNKGNFPGRFSGRQFSNSRSEMNVSTLELGDSALYLCASRDGLAGGNEQFFGPGTRLTVL.

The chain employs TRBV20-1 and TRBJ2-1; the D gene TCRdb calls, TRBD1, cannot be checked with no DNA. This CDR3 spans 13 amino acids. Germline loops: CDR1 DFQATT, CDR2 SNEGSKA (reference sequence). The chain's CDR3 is CSARWQGAGEQFF.

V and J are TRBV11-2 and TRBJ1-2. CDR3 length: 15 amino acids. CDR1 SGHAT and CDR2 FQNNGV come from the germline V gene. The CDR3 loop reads CASSLDHLMLHGYTF.

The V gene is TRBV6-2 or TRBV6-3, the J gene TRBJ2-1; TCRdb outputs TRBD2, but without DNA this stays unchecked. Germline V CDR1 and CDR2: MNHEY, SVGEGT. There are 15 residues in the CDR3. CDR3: CASRRTGTSSNEQFF.